The T cell receptor beta chain described here comes from a study of early T cells in non-severe SARS-CoV-2 infection. Researchers attached unique molecular identifiers to individual cDNA molecules. One entry per CDR3 protein, called by TCRdb with MiXCR from the 5' RACE reads. The sample contains roughly 83,000 distinct CDR3 sequences, around 9.3% of which appear only once. V lost 3 bases and J lost 2; bases outside the gene matches: 5. Per germline, CDR1 GTSNPN and CDR2 SVGIG (reference sequence). This CDR3 has 15 residues. Study results and limitations: The VDJdb matching leaned toward anti-spike CD8 responses and overlooked private and CD4 specificities.

This clonotype was counted only a few times. The antigen is undetermined. Sequencing was performed on whole blood, taken at baseline. This chain connects TRBV30 to TRBJ2-5, with 11 bases fitting TRBD2. This receptor was identified in an adult who was a healthcare worker with PCR-confirmed SARS-CoV-2 infection or an uninfected control (not recorded which). CDR3: CAWRRLAGPQETQYF. DNA for the CDR3: TGTGCCTGGAGACGACTAGCGGGACCACAAGAGACCCAGTACTTC.